This T cell receptor (beta chain) was documented in a study of blood T cell repertoires in COVID-19. With 1 base clipped from V and 7 bases from J, the junction kept 4 bases outside the gene matches. Germline assignment: CDR1 SGHKS and CDR2 YYEKEE (reference sequence). The CDR3 extends over 14 amino acids. Original data processing: Amplification from reference gene primers served as the basis for estimated nucleated cell counts. Measured with immunoSEQ multiplex PCR; TCRdb has only the in-frame clones, and not every one. The V and J calls and clone size are taken from that table; D and trimming were inferred from the DNA. The repertoire includes around 250,000 clones, 89% of them detected once, and roughly 4.5% sits in the top ten.

Sample: peripheral blood. This clonotype originated in a woman in her thirties or forties who had recovered from COVID-19. The V gene is TRBV5-5, the J gene TRBJ1-5; TRBD1 matches at 8 bases. CDR3 coding DNA: TGTGCCAGCAGCTTGCCAGGGGGCCGGCAGCCCCAGCATTTT. Encoded protein: CASSLPGGRQPQHF.